The present entry profiles one T cell receptor (beta chain) with its context. This clonotype occurred a few times. This clone's antigen is unknown. Within one base of it there is no much larger clone, and no base qualities were kept. The receptor library was made with PCR. Data came from an Illumina MiSeq. TCRdb handled the public reads itself, with Q25 trimming in fastp and clone calling in MiXCR, and kept productive beta chains. Rows merge per CDR3 protein into single entries with the most common DNA and genes. In this sample the table shows around 15,000 distinct CDR3 sequences, approximately 35% of which occur a single time. The ten top clones hold less than 2% of the sample. This entry belongs to a study of regulatory and conventional T cells in breast cancer (dated by TCRdb to the mid-2010s). Via the germline V gene (reference sequence), CDR1 is DFQATT and CDR2 SNEGSKA. For this chain, trimming is 1 base at the V end and 2 bases at the J end, and the number of junction bases without a gene match is 3. The CDR3 holds 16 amino acids from the cysteine to the phenylalanine. The kept DNA is CDR3 alone, 48 bases in frame from the first base.

Sequencing was performed on conventional T cells from blood. The clonotype was recovered from a female donor in good health. In this chain, TRBV20-1 is recombined with TRBJ2-1, and 12 junction bases match TRBD2. The CDR3 region has the sequence CSARVLAGGTYNEQFF. The DNA sequence is TGCAGTGCTAGAGTACTAGCGGGAGGTACCTACAATGAGCAGTTCTTC.